The clone carrying this T cell receptor (beta chain) was seen a handful of times. This record comes from a study of cytomegalovirus exposure and HLA in healthy donors. PCR involved 60 Vbeta and 13 Jbeta primers. Clones were sequenced by immunoSEQ multiplex PCR, and TCRdb holds only the in-frame ones, with some missing. The sample lists roughly 130,000 clones; about three quarters were seen once. The ends were cut back, 7 bases at V and 0 bases at J, with 19 bases in the middle. The CDR3 loop spans 17 amino acids. CDR1 and CDR2 from the germline V gene are SGHRS and YFSETQ. Specimen: PBMCs. This receptor was obtained from a woman aged 35 to 49 in good health and CMV-seronegative. The chain joins TRBV5-1 to TRBJ1-4; the D is unclear. CDR3 amino acids: CASRTASQAPTNEKLFF. In DNA form, the CDR3 reads TGCGCCAGCCGAACGGCCTCCCAGGCTCCAACTAATGAAAAACTGTTTTTT.